Here is one T cell receptor (beta chain) with its context. What it binds is unknown. This sample is drawn from a study of OX40 agonist ivuxolimab in advanced cancers. Overall study context: Mean age about 60 years, range roughly 23 to 79; approximately 80% male. Whole-study results and caveats: There were also nonresponders showing low normalized T-cell clonal expansion.

Per germline, CDR1 LNHDA and CDR2 SQIVND (reference sequence). With 1 base removed from V and 5 bases from J, the gap between germline ends came to 23 bases. CDR3 length: 18 residues. Assay used: immunoSEQ multiplex PCR; TCRdb lists only in-frame clones, some missing. The table has roughly 80,000 clones, approximately 84% seen once. The sequencing here drew on CD4+ or CD8+ T cells sorted from blood, taken in a trial of the OX40 agonist ivuxolimab. V is TRBV19 and J is TRBJ1-1; D gene ambiguous. This clonotype originated in an adult with an advanced solid tumor such as melanoma, head and neck, liver or kidney cancer. CDR3 region: CASSIGPQAEEVGTEAFF. In DNA, the CDR3 is TGTGCCAGTAGTATAGGTCCGCAGGCGGAAGAGGTTGGGACTGAAGCTTTCTTT.